The clone carrying this T cell receptor beta chain was observed many times. As yet, its antigen is unknown. The CDR3 runs 14 residues. Germline CDR1 MNHNY, CDR2 SVGAGI (reference sequence). V dropped 6 bases and J dropped 4 bases, with 16 bases sitting between them. This sample is part of a study of blood T cells in healthy people across ages. The authors ran a second PCR of about 7 to 11 cycles using a sample-barcoded 5' primer and a J-beta primer mix. Every molecule of cDNA carried a tag from a template-switch adaptor with 12 random nucleotides. MiXCR, applied by TCRdb to the 5' RACE reads, yields one record per CDR3 protein. The sample yields roughly 1,700,000 distinct CDR3 sequences, over 25% seen once. Study findings and constraints: PBMCs left unsorted prevented a conclusive naive versus antigen-experienced comparison. Across the age range, TCR beta diversity per million T cells fell in a roughly linear way. Changes seen in expanded clonotypes were possibly confounded by donor CMV status left unknown.

The sequenced sample was blood. This chain joins TRBV6-6 and TRBJ2-7; D is uncertain. The receptor was derived from a woman aged 25 to 39 in good health. The CDR3 DNA sequence: TGTGCCAGCAGCCCCTTGTCGGCACCGTACGAGCAGTACTTC. Its protein is CASSPLSAPYEQYF.